This T cell receptor beta chain came from a study of PD-1 blockade in classical Hodgkin lymphoma. Regarding the study as a whole: Those patients who began receiving nivolumab less than 1 year after ASCT had lower diversity, and they were excluded.

This clone has a single count. The antigen is not known. Each of the patients experienced relapse following autologous stem cell transplantation, and their brentuximab vedotin exposure differed. Negative magnetic selection isolated CD4+ T cells from thawed PBMCs. The CDR3 length is 14 residues. CDR1 is SGDLS and CDR2 is YYNGEE in the germline V gene. Trimming removed 0 bases at V and 4 bases at J, with 10 bases between. The data were produced by immunoSEQ multiplex PCR, yet TCRdb's version contains in-frame clones alone and is incomplete. This table holds about 12,000 clones, 65% to 80% found once. This specimen consisted of CD4+ T cells from blood, obtained at baseline. The chain recombines TRBV9 with TRBJ1-1; D is unresolved. The TCR sequence derives from a human donor with classical Hodgkin lymphoma. The CDR3 sequence: CASSVVQAVTEAFF. The DNA of the CDR3 is TGTGCCAGCAGCGTAGTACAAGCTGTCACTGAAGCTTTCTTT.